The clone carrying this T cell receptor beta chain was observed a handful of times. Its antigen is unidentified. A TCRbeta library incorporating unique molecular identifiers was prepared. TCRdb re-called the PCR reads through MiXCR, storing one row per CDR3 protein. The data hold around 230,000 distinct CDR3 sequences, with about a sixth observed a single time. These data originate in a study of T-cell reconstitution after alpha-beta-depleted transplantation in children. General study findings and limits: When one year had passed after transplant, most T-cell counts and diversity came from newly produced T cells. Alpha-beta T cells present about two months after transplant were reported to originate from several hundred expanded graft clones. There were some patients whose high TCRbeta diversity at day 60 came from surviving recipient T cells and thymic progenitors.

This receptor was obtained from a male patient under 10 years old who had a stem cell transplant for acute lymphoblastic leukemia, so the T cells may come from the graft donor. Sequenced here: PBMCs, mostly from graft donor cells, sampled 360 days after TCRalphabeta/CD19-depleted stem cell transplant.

CDR3 region: CAPILRDSFLYNEQFF. The CDR3 region has the DNA TGTGCCCCCATCCTCCGAGACAGCTTTCTTTACAATGAGCAGTTCTTC. The chain carries TRBV10-3 and TRBJ2-1; tentatively, D is TRBD1 (5 bases). Germline V lookup: CDR1 ENHRY, CDR2 SYGVKD. The CDR3 loop spans 16 amino acids. V lost 11 bases and J 4 bases, leaving 24 bases between the germline ends.